This TCR beta chain comes out of a study of T-cell reconstitution after alpha-beta-depleted transplantation in children. Study outcomes and limitations: At day 60, the high TCRbeta diversity found in some patients originated from recipient T cells and thymic progenitors that had survived. Reportedly, alpha-beta T cells present about two months post-transplant originated from several hundred expanded clones of graft origin. Newly generated T cells supplied most T-cell counts and diversity one year post-transplant.

The library targeted TCRbeta and was prepared with unique molecular identifiers. Using its own MiXCR run on the PCR reads, TCRdb lists one record per CDR3 protein. The repertoire holds around 240,000 distinct CDR3 sequences, with around 7.8% as singletons. This clonotype appeared many times. Its specificity is not known. Trimming shortened V by 4 bases and J by 4 bases, and 14 bases separated the two germline ends. CDR3 length equals 14 residues. Germline loops: CDR1 SGHRS, CDR2 YFSETQ. The receptor's source is a male patient between 10 and 17 years old who had a stem cell transplant for acute lymphoblastic leukemia, so the T cells may come from the graft donor. V gene TRBV5-1 combines with J gene TRBJ1-2; a possible D gene is TRBD1 (5 bases). The sample in question was PBMCs, mostly from graft donor cells, obtained 180 days after TCRalphabeta/CD19-depleted stem cell transplant. The DNA for the CDR3 is TGCGCCAGCAGCATTACGGGACTAGGCTATGGCTACACCTTC. Amino acid sequence: CASSITGLGYGYTF.